This T cell receptor beta chain was observed in a study of shared T cell receptors in the human thymus. The germline V gene encodes CDR1 MNHEY and CDR2 SMNVEV (reference sequence). V was shortened by 3 bases and J by 0 bases, with 12 bases between the two germline ends. This CDR3 comprises 16 residues. Assay: immunoSEQ multiplex PCR; the TCRdb copy retains only in-frame clones and omits some. The sample includes fewer than 700,000 clones, more than 75% seen only once; the top ten take 0.008% to 0.011%. These data were also filed under a second study, of human thymus T cells.

The V gene is TRBV27, the J gene TRBJ2-1; TRBD2 might be the D (5 bases). This sequence originates from a boy under two years old with a congenital heart defect. The specimen sequenced was thymocytes. The CDR3 DNA is TGTGCCAGCAGTTTTTTCCTCGGGGACTCCTACAATGAGCAGTTCTTC. Its translation is CASSFFLGDSYNEQFF.